The rows below give T cell receptor beta chains drawn from one sample of a study of blood T cell repertoires in COVID-19. Clones were sequenced by immunoSEQ multiplex PCR, and TCRdb holds only the in-frame ones, with some missing. Here the sample spans 350,000 to 550,000 clones, roughly nine tenths being singletons. The specimen was PBMCs or T cells enriched from blood (not recorded which). Source of these receptors: a woman in her late teens or twenties with acute COVID-19. CDR3s include the opening cysteine and the closing phenylalanine or tryptophan. The D gene is left open where the match is weak. Size is stated for part of the rows, as once, few or many counts, or as a class when the clone is expanded.

>NA|TRBV7-2|NA|TRBJ1-1
TGTGCCAGCAGCGTCGACGGACTGGGGAACACTGAAGCTTTCTTT
CASSVDGLGNTEAFF
>TRBD2|TRBV7-6|NA|TRBJ2-1
TGTGCCAGCAGCCGACTCCTAGCGGGGACGCCTCTCAATGAGCAGTTCTTC
CASSRLLAGTPLNEQFF
>TRBD1|TRBV2|NA|TRBJ2-7
TGTGCCAGCAATCAGGGGGCCTACGAGCAGTACTTC
CASNQGAYEQYF
>TRBD2|TRBV7-2|once|TRBJ2-7
TGTGCCAGCAGCTGGGGGACTATATACGAGCAGTACTTC
CASSWGTIYEQYF
>TRBD1|TRBV11-2|NA|TRBJ2-5
TGTGCCAGCAGCTTAGAGACGGGACAGGGGTACGAGACCCAGTACTTC
CASSLETGQGYETQYF
>TRBD2|TRBV4-1|few|TRBJ2-1
TGCGCCAGCAGCCAAGGACCCCCCGCTAGCGGGGGGGCTGACAATGAGCAGTTCTTC
CASSQGPPASGGADNEQFF
>NA|TRBV5-1|once|TRBJ1-2
TGCGCCAGCAGCTTTGCGGGGATTAACTATGGCTACACCTTC
CASSFAGINYGYTF
>TRBD1|TRBV30|NA|TRBJ1-1
TGTGCCTGGAAACTCGGACAGGGGGCCTCGACGTACACTGAAGCTTTCTTT
CAWKLGQGASTYTEAFF
>NA|TRBV12-3/TRBV12-4|few|TRBJ1-2
TGTGCCAGCAAATCACAGGGTCGAGGCTACACCTTC
CASKSQGRGYTF
>NA|TRBV18|NA|TRBJ2-4
TGTGCCAGCTCACCCGGAGGTGACATTCAGTACTTC
CASSPGGDIQYF
>TRBD1|TRBV7-9|NA|TRBJ1-2
TGTGCCAGCAGCTTATTTTCGGGACAGGGAAACTATGGCTACACCTTC
CASSLFSGQGNYGYTF
>NA|TRBV3-1/TRBV3-2|NA|TRBJ2-7
TGTGCCAGCAGCCAAGGCTACTACCCAATGGCTATAGATGATCCTGAGCAGTACTTC
CASSQGYYPMAIDDPEQYF
>NA|TRBV4-1|NA|TRBJ1-5
TGCGCCAGCAGCCAAGGGAAGGGGATGCGGAGCAATCAGCCCCAGCATTTT
CASSQGKGMRSNQPQHF
>NA|TRBV28|few|TRBJ1-5
TGTGCCAGCAGTTTACCCGGGGATAGACAGCCCCAGCATTTT
CASSLPGDRQPQHF
>TRBD1|TRBV24-1|NA|TRBJ1-5
TGTGCCACTTTTGGACAGGGAGGTCAGCCCCAGCATTTT
CATFGQGGQPQHF
>TRBD2|TRBV19|NA|TRBJ2-3
TGTGCCAGTAGTATGTTAGCGGGTTGGTCAGATACGCAGTATTTT
CASSMLAGWSDTQYF
>NA|TRBV10-1|NA|TRBJ2-7
TGCGCCAGCAGTGAGGTGGGGGCATACGAGCAGTACTTC
CASSEVGAYEQYF
>TRBD1|TRBV7-9|NA|TRBJ2-7
TGTGCCAGCAGCTTAGTAAATAGATTCAGACAGGGGGACGCCTACGAGCAGTACTTC
CASSLVNRFRQGDAYEQYF
>TRBD1|TRBV4-3|NA|TRBJ2-7
TGCGCCAGCAGCCATAAAAGACAGGGCAACTACGAGCAGTACTTC
CASSHKRQGNYEQYF
>NA|TRBV4-3|once|TRBJ2-1
TGCGCCAGCAGCCAAGTATTTGGCGGGATGTGGAATGAGCAGTTCTTC
CASSQVFGGMWNEQFF
>NA|TRBV2|NA|TRBJ1-2
TGTGCCAGCAGTGAAGCATTGAGCCCCGGTGGCTACACCTTC
CASSEALSPGGYTF
>NA|TRBV10-1|NA|TRBJ1-1
TGCGCCAGCAGTGATTCCATGAACACTGAAGCTTTCTTT
CASSDSMNTEAFF
>NA|TRBV7-9|NA|TRBJ1-1
TGTGCCAGCAGCTTGGGGCCGGGGGGTCCCGGCACTGAAGCTTTCTTT
CASSLGPGGPGTEAFF